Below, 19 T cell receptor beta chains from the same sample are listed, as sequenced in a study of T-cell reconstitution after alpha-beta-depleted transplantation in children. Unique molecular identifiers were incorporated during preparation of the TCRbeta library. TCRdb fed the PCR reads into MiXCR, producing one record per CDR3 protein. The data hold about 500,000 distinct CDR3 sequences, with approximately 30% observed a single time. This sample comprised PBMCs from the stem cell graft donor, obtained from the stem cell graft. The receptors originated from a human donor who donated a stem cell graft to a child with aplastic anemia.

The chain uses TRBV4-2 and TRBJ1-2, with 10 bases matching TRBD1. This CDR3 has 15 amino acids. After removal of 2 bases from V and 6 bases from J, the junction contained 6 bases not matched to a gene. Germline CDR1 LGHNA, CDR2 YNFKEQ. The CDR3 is CASSQPGQGSNGYTF. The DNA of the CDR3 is TGTGCCAGCAGCCAACCGGGACAGGGGTCCAATGGCTACACCTTC.

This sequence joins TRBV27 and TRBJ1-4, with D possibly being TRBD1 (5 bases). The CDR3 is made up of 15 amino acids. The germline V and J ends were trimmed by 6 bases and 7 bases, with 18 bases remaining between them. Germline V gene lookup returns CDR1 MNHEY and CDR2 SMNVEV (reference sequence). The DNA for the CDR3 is TGTGCCAGCAGCCGACAGCCCAGGGTCGCTGAAAAACTGTTTTTT. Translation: CASSRQPRVAEKLFF.

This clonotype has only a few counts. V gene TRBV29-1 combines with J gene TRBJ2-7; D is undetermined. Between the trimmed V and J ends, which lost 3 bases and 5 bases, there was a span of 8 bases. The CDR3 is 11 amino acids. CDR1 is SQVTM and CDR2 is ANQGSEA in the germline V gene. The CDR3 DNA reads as TGCAGCGTTGACCAGCACGACGAGCAGTACGTC. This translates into CSVDQHDEQYV.

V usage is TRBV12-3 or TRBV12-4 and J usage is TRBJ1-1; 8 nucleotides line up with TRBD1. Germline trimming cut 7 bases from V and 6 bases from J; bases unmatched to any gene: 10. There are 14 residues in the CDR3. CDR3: CASKAGGSFSEAFF. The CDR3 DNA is TGTGCCAGCAAAGCAGGGGGCAGCTTTTCTGAAGCTTTCTTT.

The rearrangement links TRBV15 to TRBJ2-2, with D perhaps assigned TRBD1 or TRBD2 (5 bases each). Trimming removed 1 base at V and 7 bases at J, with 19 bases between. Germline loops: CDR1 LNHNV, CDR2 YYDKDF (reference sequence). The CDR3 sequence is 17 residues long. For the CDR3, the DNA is TGTGCCACCAGCAGAGGAGGGGTCGGGGCTTCCGACGGGGAGCTGTTTTTT. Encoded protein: CATSRGGVGASDGELFF.

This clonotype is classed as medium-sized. This chain's CDR3 is CSASRDRVTEAFF. The CDR3 DNA reads TGCAGTGCTTCCCGGGACAGGGTCACTGAAGCTTTCTTT. The chain recombines TRBV20-1 with TRBJ1-1; 9 bases map to TRBD1. V was pared by 5 bases and J by 4 bases, with 5 bases of the junction left unmatched. The length of the CDR3 is 13 residues. The germline gives CDR1 DFQATT, CDR2 SNEGSKA (reference sequence).

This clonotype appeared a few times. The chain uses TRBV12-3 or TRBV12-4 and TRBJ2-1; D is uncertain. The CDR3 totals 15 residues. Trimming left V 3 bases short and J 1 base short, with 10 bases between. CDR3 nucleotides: TGTGCCAGCAGTTTTGACGTGTCTTCCTACAATGAGCAGTTCTTC. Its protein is CASSFDVSSYNEQFF.

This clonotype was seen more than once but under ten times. CDR3 sequence: CSAPWGDTIYF. In nucleotides, the CDR3 is TGCAGTGCTCCGTGGGGGGACACCATATATTTT. The chain recombines TRBV20-1 with TRBJ1-3, with TRBD1 as a possible D gene (5 bases). The CDR3 consists of 11 residues. The germline V and J ends were trimmed by 5 bases and 8 bases, with 10 bases remaining between them. The germline V gene has CDR1 DFQATT and CDR2 SNEGSKA (reference sequence).

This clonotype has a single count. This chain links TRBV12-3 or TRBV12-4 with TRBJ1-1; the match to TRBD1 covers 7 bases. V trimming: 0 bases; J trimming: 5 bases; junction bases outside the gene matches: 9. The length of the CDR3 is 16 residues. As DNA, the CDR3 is TGTGCCAGCAGTTTAGCCCCGCCGACAGGGAGAACTGAAGCTTTCTTT. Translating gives CASSLAPPTGRTEAFF.

The CDR3 reads CASSLALLVHSLGGELFF. For the CDR3, the DNA is TGTGCCAGCAGTTTAGCCCTCCTGGTCCACTCTTTGGGCGGGGAGCTGTTTTTT. The chain links TRBV12-3 or TRBV12-4 to TRBJ2-2; D remains unclear. V was pared by 0 bases and J by 7 bases, with 21 bases between. The CDR3 has 18 residues.

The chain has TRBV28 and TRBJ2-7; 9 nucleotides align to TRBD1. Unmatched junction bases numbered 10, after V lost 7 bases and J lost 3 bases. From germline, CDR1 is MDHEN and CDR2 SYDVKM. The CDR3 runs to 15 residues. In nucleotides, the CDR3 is TGTGCCAGCACTGGGGGGGGACAGGGTGTCTACGAGCAGTACTTC. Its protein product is CASTGGGQGVYEQYF.

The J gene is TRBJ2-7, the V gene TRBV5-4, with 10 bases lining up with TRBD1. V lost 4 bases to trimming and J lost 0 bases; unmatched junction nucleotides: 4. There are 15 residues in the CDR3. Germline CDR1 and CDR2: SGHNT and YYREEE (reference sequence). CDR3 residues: CASSGWDRGSYEQYF. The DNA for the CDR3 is TGTGCCAGCAGCGGGTGGGACAGGGGCTCCTACGAGCAGTACTTC.

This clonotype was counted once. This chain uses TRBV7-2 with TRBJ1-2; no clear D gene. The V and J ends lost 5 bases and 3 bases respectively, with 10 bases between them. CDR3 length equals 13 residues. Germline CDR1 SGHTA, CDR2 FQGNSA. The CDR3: CASSPRFDYGYTF. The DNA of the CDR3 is TGTGCCAGCAGCCCCCGATTTGACTATGGCTACACCTTC.

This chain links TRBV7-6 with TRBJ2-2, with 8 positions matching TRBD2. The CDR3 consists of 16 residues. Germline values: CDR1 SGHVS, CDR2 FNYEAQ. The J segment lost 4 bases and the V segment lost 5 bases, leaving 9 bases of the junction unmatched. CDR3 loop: CASSPRTSSGTGELFF. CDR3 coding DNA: TGTGCCAGCAGCCCACGGACTAGCTCGGGCACCGGGGAGCTGTTTTTT. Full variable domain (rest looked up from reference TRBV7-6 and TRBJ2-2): GAGVSQSPRYKVTKRGQDVALRCDPISGHVSLYWYRQALGQGPEFLTYFNYEAQQDKSGLPNDRFSAERPEGSISTLTIQRTEQRDSAMYRCASSPRTSSGTGELFFGEGSRLTVL.

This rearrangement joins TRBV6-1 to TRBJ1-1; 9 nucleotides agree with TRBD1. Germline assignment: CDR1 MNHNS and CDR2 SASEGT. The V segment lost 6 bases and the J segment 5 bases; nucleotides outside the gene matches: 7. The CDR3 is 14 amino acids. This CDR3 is CASRLTGGGTEAFF. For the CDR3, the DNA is TGTGCCAGCAGGTTGACAGGGGGTGGTACTGAAGCTTTCTTT.

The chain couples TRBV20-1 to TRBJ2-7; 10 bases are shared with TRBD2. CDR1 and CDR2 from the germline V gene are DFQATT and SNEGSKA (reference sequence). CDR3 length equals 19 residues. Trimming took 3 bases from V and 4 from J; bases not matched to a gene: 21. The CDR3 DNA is TGCAGTGCTAGGAGGGAACGGACTAGCGGTCCGACCCCGGGTTACGAGCAGTACTTC. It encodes CSARRERTSGPTPGYEQYF.

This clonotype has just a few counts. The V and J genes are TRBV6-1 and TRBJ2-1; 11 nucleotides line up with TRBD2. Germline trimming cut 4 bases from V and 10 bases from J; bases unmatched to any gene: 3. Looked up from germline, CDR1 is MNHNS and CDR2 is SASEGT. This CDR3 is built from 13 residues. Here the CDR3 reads CASSVLAGGEQFF. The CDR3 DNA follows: TGTGCCAGCAGTGTTCTAGCGGGAGGAGAGCAGTTCTTC.

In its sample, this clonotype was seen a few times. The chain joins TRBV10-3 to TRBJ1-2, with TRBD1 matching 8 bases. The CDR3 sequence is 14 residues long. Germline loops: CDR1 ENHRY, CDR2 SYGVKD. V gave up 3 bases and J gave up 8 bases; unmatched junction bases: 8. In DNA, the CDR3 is TGTGCCATCAGTGATTTCGGACAGGGAGAAGGCTACACCTTC. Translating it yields CAISDFGQGEGYTF.

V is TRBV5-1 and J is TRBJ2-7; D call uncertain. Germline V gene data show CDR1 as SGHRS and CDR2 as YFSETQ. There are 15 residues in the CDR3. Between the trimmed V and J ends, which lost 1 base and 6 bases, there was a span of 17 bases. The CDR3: CASSLSGALLGEQYF. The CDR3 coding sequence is TGCGCCAGCAGCTTGTCGGGCGCCCTCCTGGGCGAGCAGTACTTC.